This passage covers 31 T cell receptor beta chains from one sample sequenced in a study of shared clonotypes between healthy human individuals. The protocol was immunoSEQ multiplex PCR, while the TCRdb copy is restricted to in-frame clones and leaves out a portion. The table records some 2.1 million clones, approximately 95% of them present only once. Sequenced input: naive CD4+ T cells sorted from blood. Stated subset: CD45RA+ positively selected. These receptors all stem from a man aged 18-30 years in good health.

The rearrangement uses TRBV21-1 and TRBJ1-6; the D segment call TRBD1 is taken from the table without a DNA check. TRBV21-1 is a known pseudogene. The CDR3 runs 16 residues. The CDR3 DNA sequence: TGTGCCAGCAGGAGGGGGTTAAGCTCCTATAATTCACCCCTCCACTTT. Translating it yields CASRRGLSSYNSPLHF.

The chain uses TRBV18 and TRBJ1-6, with D maybe TRBD1 (6 bases). This CDR3 spans 17 amino acids. The V gene lost 3 bases and the J gene lost 5 bases, with 17 bases spanning the gap. Germline CDR1 is KGHSH and CDR2 is LQKENI. The chain's CDR3 is CASSPPSVRTDNSPLHF. The CDR3 DNA reads TGTGCCAGCTCACCCCCTTCCGTTAGGACAGATAATTCACCCCTCCACTTT.

The chain couples TRBV28 to TRBJ2-7, with D hard to call. Per germline, CDR1 MDHEN and CDR2 SYDVKM. The CDR3 runs to 12 residues. With 1 base removed from V and 5 bases from J, the gap between germline ends came to 6 bases. In DNA form, the CDR3 reads TGTGCCAGCAGTTTATCCTGGGACGAGCAGTACTTC. It codes for CASSLSWDEQYF.

This clone came up many times. The identical CDR3 is also encoded by other nucleotide sequences in the sample. The rearrangement links TRBV2 to TRBJ2-2, with 8 positions matching TRBD1. The CDR3 length is 12 residues. The trim removed 11 bases at V and 13 bases at J, leaving 12 bases unmatched. Germline-derived CDR1 and CDR2 are SNHLY and FYNNEI. CDR3 in DNA: TGTGCCTCTGGGCAGGGGGCCCCCGGGCTGTTTTTT. It is translated as CASGQGAPGLFF.

With respect to this clone: The sample has other DNA sequences that encode this CDR3 too. J is TRBJ2-6 and V is TRBV29-1; possibly TRBD1 for D (5 bases). CDR1 and CDR2 from the germline V gene are SQVTM and ANQGSEA. The ends were cut back, 4 bases at V and 4 bases at J, with 14 bases in the middle. This CDR3 region has 15 residues. CDR3 sequence: CSVVGAGSGANVLTF. DNA for the CDR3: TGCAGCGTTGTTGGGGCAGGGTCCGGGGCCAACGTCCTGACTTTC. The whole variable domain, filled in from reference TRBV29-1 and TRBJ2-6, reads SAVISQKPSRDICQRGTSLTIQCQVDSQVTMMFWYRQQPGQSLTLIATANQGSEATYESGFVIDKFPISRPNLTFSTLTVSNMSPEDSSIYLCSVVGAGSGANVLTFGAGSRLTVL.

V and J are TRBV2 and TRBJ2-7, with 13 bases lining up with TRBD2. Germline V gives CDR1 SNHLY, CDR2 FYNNEI. The CDR3 covers 18 residues. Trimming removed 4 bases from V and 0 bases from J; junction bases left unmatched: 9. The CDR3 DNA reads as TGTGCCAGCAGTGTCCGGCAGGGGACTAGCGGGATCTCCTACGAGCAGTACTTC. It specifies CASSVRQGTSGISYEQYF. The full variable domain, its missing parts supplied by reference TRBV2 and TRBJ2-7, is EPEVTQTPSHQVTQMGQEVILRCVPISNHLYFYWYRQILGQKVEFLVSFYNNEISEKSEIFDDQFSVERPDGSNFTLKIRSTKLEDSAMYFCASSVRQGTSGISYEQYFGPGTRLTVT.

CDR3 DNA sequence: TGTGCCAGCAGCTTGCAGGGTACTGGAAACACCATATATTTT. Translation gives CASSLQGTGNTIYF. This sequence joins TRBV7-9 and TRBJ1-3; the D gene is possibly TRBD1 (5 bases). The ends were cut back, 3 bases at V and 2 bases at J, with 8 bases in the middle. This CDR3 has 14 residues. Germline lookup yields CDR1 SEHNR and CDR2 FQNEAQ (reference sequence).

This chain joins TRBV6-1 and TRBJ2-7; D call uncertain. The CDR3 extends over 13 amino acids. Germline V lookup: CDR1 MNHNS, CDR2 SASEGT. The germline V and J ends were trimmed by 3 bases and 2 bases, with 8 bases remaining between them. The DNA for the CDR3 is TGTGCCAGCAGTGAGGGCAGCACCTACGAGCAGTACTTC. This codes for CASSEGSTYEQYF.

This sequence joins TRBV18 and TRBJ2-7; D perhaps matches TRBD1 (6 bases). This CDR3 comprises 14 residues. The V end was cut by 3 bases, the J end by 4 bases, with 13 bases between. Germline CDR1 reads KGHSH; CDR2 reads LQKENI. CDR3 in amino acids: CASSPRKQGYEQYF. CDR3 sequence (DNA): TGTGCCAGCTCACCGCGCAAACAGGGATACGAGCAGTACTTC.

The J gene is TRBJ1-3, the V gene TRBV6-5; D gene uncertain. The CDR3 length is 16 residues. Germline V gene sequence: CDR1 MNHEY, CDR2 SVGAGI. Trimming removed 0 bases from V and 4 bases from J, with 13 bases in between. DNA for the CDR3: TGTGCCAGCAGTTACTCGATGGCCTCTGGAGGAAACACCATATATTTT. Translation gives CASSYSMASGGNTIYF.

V and J are TRBV7-2 and TRBJ2-7, with D perhaps TRBD1 (6 bases). Germline V gene data show CDR1 as SGHTA and CDR2 as FQGNSA. Trimming stripped 7 bases from V and 1 base from J, with 11 bases between. There are 13 residues in the CDR3. In nucleotides, the CDR3 is TGTGCCAGCACCACGGGACAATCCTACGAGCAGTACTTC. Its translation: CASTTGQSYEQYF.

V gene TRBV5-1 combines with J gene TRBJ1-4; 8 positions agree with TRBD1. There are 15 residues in the CDR3. The germline gives CDR1 SGHRS, CDR2 YFSETQ. V lost 8 bases, J lost 3 bases, and 9 bases stayed unmatched. The CDR3 reads CASSSQGASNEKLFF. CDR3 nucleotide sequence: TGCGCCAGTTCCTCCCAGGGGGCTTCTAATGAAAAACTGTTTTTT. The whole variable domain, filled in from reference TRBV5-1 and TRBJ1-4, reads KAGVTQTPRYLIKTRGQQVTLSCSPISGHRSVSWYQQTPGQGLQFLFEYFSETQRNKGNFPGRFSGRQFSNSRSEMNVSTLELGDSALYLCASSSQGASNEKLFFGSGTQLSVL.

The chain employs TRBV9 and TRBJ2-7; 8 bases are shared with TRBD1. Losses at the gene ends were 0 bases for V and 5 bases for J; bases not matched to a gene: 13. CDR3 size: 17 residues. Looked up from germline, CDR1 is SGDLS and CDR2 is YYNGEE. This chain's CDR3 is CASSVGPGGQGVNEQYF. The CDR3, as DNA: TGTGCCAGCAGCGTAGGCCCCGGAGGACAGGGAGTCAACGAGCAGTACTTC.

The chain has TRBV6-6 and TRBJ1-1, with D hard to call. Trimming left V 5 bases short and J 7 bases short, with 11 bases between. CDR1 and CDR2 from the germline V gene are MNHNY and SVGAGI (reference sequence). The CDR3 length is 12 residues. The CDR3 nucleotides are TGTGCCAGCAGTCTCGAAGGGTATGAAGCTTTCTTT. It translates to CASSLEGYEAFF.

The chain has TRBV19 and TRBJ2-1, with 10 bases that match TRBD2. V lost 6 bases and J lost 8; bases outside the gene matches: 4. Germline V gene data show CDR1 as LNHDA and CDR2 as SQIVND (reference sequence). The CDR3 has 13 residues. The CDR3 bases are TGTGCCAGTAGGGCTAGCGGGAGCTATGAGCAGTTCTTC. Amino acid sequence: CASRASGSYEQFF.

V usage is TRBV6-6 and J usage is TRBJ2-7; D not certain. CDR1 MNHNY and CDR2 SVGAGI come from the germline V gene (reference sequence). V was clipped by 5 bases and J by 2 bases, with 7 bases between them. The CDR3 totals 12 residues. The CDR3 DNA reads as TGTGCCAGCAGTCGAGACACCTACGAGCAGTACTTC. It yields the protein CASSRDTYEQYF.

This chain uses TRBV2 with TRBJ1-2, with 7 positions matching TRBD1. This CDR3 region has 15 residues. Germline lookup yields CDR1 SNHLY and CDR2 FYNNEI. The V segment lost 5 bases and the J segment 4 bases; nucleotides outside the gene matches: 10. The CDR3: CASSSTGLGTYGYTF. CDR3 bases: TGTGCCAGCAGTTCGACAGGGTTAGGCACCTATGGCTACACCTTC.

V and J are TRBV6-4 and TRBJ1-5; D is uncertain. CDR3 size: 11 residues. V was cut by 3 bases and J by 7 bases, with 4 bases left in between. The germline CDR1 and CDR2 sequences are MRHNA and SNTAGT. The CDR3 spells CASSDRQPQHF. In nucleotides, the CDR3 is TGTGCCAGCAGTGATAGACAGCCCCAGCATTTT.

About this clone: The same CDR3 can be traced to other DNA sequences in this sample. The J gene is TRBJ1-1, the V gene TRBV20-1; D call uncertain. The germline gives CDR1 DFQATT, CDR2 SNEGSKA (reference sequence). V lost 6 bases and J 6 bases, leaving 11 bases between the germline ends. The CDR3 contains 11 residues. The CDR3 region is CSARTGSEAFF. CDR3 nucleotide sequence: TGCAGTGCAAGAACCGGGTCTGAAGCTTTCTTT.

The chain combines TRBV10-2 with TRBJ1-5; TRBD1 agrees at 10 bases. V gave up 5 bases and J gave up 7 bases; unmatched junction bases: 5. The CDR3 has 14 amino acids. The germline V gene has CDR1 WSHSY and CDR2 SAAADI. CDR3 sequence: CASSTDRGRQPQHF. The CDR3 coding sequence is TGCGCCAGCAGTACCGACAGGGGGCGACAGCCCCAGCATTTT.

This clone was recorded once. Other nucleotide sequences in the sample specify the same CDR3. The gene calls are TRBV18 and TRBJ1-2; D ambiguous. Trimming left V 2 bases short and J 2 bases short, with 6 bases between. The CDR3 has 13 residues. CDR1 and CDR2 (germline): KGHSH, LQKENI. DNA for the CDR3: TGTGCCAGCTCACCAGGAGGAAACTATGGCTACACCTTC. Its translation is CASSPGGNYGYTF.

This chain joins TRBV2 and TRBJ1-2, with a tentative D call TRBD1 (6 bases). V was shortened by 7 bases and J by 8 bases, with 17 bases between the two germline ends. Germline assignment: CDR1 SNHLY and CDR2 FYNNEI. The CDR3 consists of 13 residues. The CDR3 coding sequence is TGTGCCAGCACAATAGGGGGGGCAGGAGGCTACACCTTC. Translating it yields CASTIGGAGGYTF.

V and J are TRBV10-1 and TRBJ2-2, with D hard to call. The V gene lost 3 bases and the J gene lost 10 bases, with 9 bases spanning the gap. The CDR3 runs to 12 residues. Looked up from germline, CDR1 is WNHNN and CDR2 is SYGVQD (reference sequence). CDR3: CASSDGSPELFF. The CDR3 nucleotides are TGCGCCAGCAGTGATGGGTCACCGGAGCTGTTTTTT.

This rearrangement joins TRBV10-3 to TRBJ2-5; D may be TRBD1 (6 bases). The length of the CDR3 is 14 residues. Trimming cost V 4 bases and J 5 bases, with 14 bases left between them. In germline, CDR1 is ENHRY, CDR2 SYGVKD. CDR3 bases: TGTGCCATCAGTGTGACAGGCGCTTTGGAGACCCAGTACTTC. It specifies CAISVTGALETQYF.

The genes are TRBV15 and TRBJ2-3, with D tentatively TRBD1 or TRBD2 (6 bases each). The germline gives CDR1 LNHNV, CDR2 YYDKDF (reference sequence). The CDR3 is 16 residues long. The V end lost 0 bases, the J end lost 6 bases, and 16 bases lay between the germline ends. The CDR3 protein is CATSREWGAMWDTQYF. The CDR3 region has the DNA TGTGCCACCAGCAGAGAGTGGGGGGCAATGTGGGATACGCAGTATTTT.

This chain connects TRBV11-3 to TRBJ2-5; D ambiguous. Germline V lookup: CDR1 SGHNT, CDR2 YENEEA. V shed 1 base and J shed 1 base, with 10 bases lying between them. This CDR3 region has 15 residues. The DNA for the CDR3 is TGTGCCAGCAGCTTAGGTACCGCCAGCCAAGAGACCCAGTACTTC. As protein: CASSLGTASQETQYF.

The chain is built from TRBV4-2 and TRBJ2-2; TRBD2 is a possible D gene (6 bases). V was trimmed by 0 bases and J by 6 bases, leaving 14 bases between them. Germline assignment: CDR1 LGHNA and CDR2 YNFKEQ. CDR3 length: 16 amino acids. CDR3 DNA: TGTGCCAGCAGCCAAGAAGGGGCTAGCGTAGCCGGGGAGCTGTTTTTT. Translated: CASSQEGASVAGELFF.

Points on this clone: The sample carries other DNA sequences with the same CDR3. The V call is TRBV7-2, the J call TRBJ2-4; D is possibly TRBD1 or TRBD2 (5 bases each). In germline, CDR1 is SGHTA, CDR2 FQGNSA. V gave up 1 base and J gave up 1 base, with 5 bases separating them. This CDR3 comprises 14 residues. The CDR3 is CASSLGGAKNIQYF. CDR3 DNA: TGTGCCAGCAGCTTAGGGGGGGCCAAAAACATTCAGTACTTC.

V usage is TRBV18 and J usage is TRBJ1-3; D remains unclear. Trimming stripped 5 bases from V and 0 bases from J, with 14 bases between. Germline V gene lookup returns CDR1 KGHSH and CDR2 LQKENI. This CDR3 comprises 16 residues. Here the CDR3 DNA reads TGTGCCAGCTCAGTTGAGGGAGCGCACTCTGGAAACACCATATATTTT. This sequence encodes CASSVEGAHSGNTIYF.

J is TRBJ1-1 and V is TRBV19, with D unresolved. V dropped 7 bases and J dropped 1 base, with 10 bases sitting between them. The CDR3 totals 13 residues. Per germline, CDR1 LNHDA and CDR2 SQIVND (reference sequence). The CDR3, as DNA: TGTGCCAGTACCCGAGGGAGGAACACTGAAGCTTTCTTT. This gives the protein CASTRGRNTEAFF.

The rearrangement uses TRBV18 and TRBJ2-3; 9 nucleotides match TRBD1. The V segment lost 2 bases and the J segment 2 bases; nucleotides outside the gene matches: 11. The CDR3 spans 18 residues. Germline V gives CDR1 KGHSH, CDR2 LQKENI. Written as DNA, the CDR3 is TGTGCCAGCTCACCAGGTCTGCTGGGACAGGGATACACAGATACGCAGTATTTT. It encodes CASSPGLLGQGYTDTQYF.